Sequencing of this TCR beta chain was carried out in a study of cytomegalovirus exposure and HLA in healthy donors. Study-level points and caveats: Later, an analysis showed that TCR beta chains associated with HLA were more clonally expanded than others that were equally common.

Vbeta (60) and Jbeta (13) primers were used in the PCR. Profiled with immunoSEQ multiplex PCR; TCRdb holds only in-frame clones, not every one. Of roughly 180,000 clones in the sample, less than 90% were seen once. Notes on this clone: The antigen remains undetermined.

The germline CDR1 and CDR2 sequences are MDHEN and SYDVKM. The V end was cut by 6 bases, the J end by 0 bases, with 11 bases between. The CDR3 extends over 15 amino acids. The sequencing input was PBMCs. This TCR was recovered from a boy aged 5-17 years in good health and CMV-seronegative. The rearrangement links TRBV28 to TRBJ1-4; perhaps TRBD1 as D (5 bases). CDR3 DNA sequence: TGTGCCAGCAGCCAACAGGACGCAACTAATGAAAAACTGTTTTTT. This codes for CASSQQDATNEKLFF.